Sequencing of this TCR beta chain was carried out in a study of shared clonotypes between healthy human individuals (dated by TCRdb to the early 2020s). Regarding the study in general: Two women and a few men aged 18 to 49 years were included in the cohort. The study deeply sequenced blood TCR repertoires of about 5 healthy adults to estimate repertoire size and the extent of clonotype sharing between individuals. Between about 0.8 and 9 billion PBMCs per donor were obtained by leukapheresis. For each donor, CD4 naive and CD4 memory were each run on three plates, CD8 naive on two plates, and CD8 memory on one plate. Libraries were prepared and TCR repertoires were sequenced by different laboratories using diverse techniques, in order to increase sequencing depth and limit assay-specific biases.

TCR CDR3 regions were amplified from genomic DNA by multiplex PCR using the deep immunoSEQ assay. For each cell subset, the extracted genomic DNA was distributed evenly across all wells of several immunoSEQ 96-well plates, and each plate served as one replicate. For sorted subsets, about 0.2 ug genomic DNA, equal to about 30,000 T cell genomes, was loaded into each replicate PCR. Purified libraries were quantified with a Qubit 3.0 fluorometer, sized on a Bioanalyzer 2100, and re-quantified with the KAPA Library Quantification kit. Every immunoSEQ 96-well plate was sequenced on a separate single-read 150-cycle Illumina NextSeq 550 flow cell. Per the source publication's procedure: The immunoSEQ output contained only junctional sequences without quality scores, so filtering could not match that applied to full-length reads. To assign V/J genes and CDR3, sequences were annotated using PyIR, a Python wrapper for IgBLAST v1.9, with IMGT germline references. Reads with weak V/J assignments (E-value above 1e-6), missing CDR3, stop codons, out-of-frame junctions, or ambiguous translated residues were removed. V3J clonotypes were defined as sequences sharing the same inferred V gene, J gene, and CDR3 amino acid sequence. Percentage overlap between repertoires was computed as shared unique clonotypes divided by the size of the smaller repertoire. Richness of each repertoire was evaluated using RTK rarefaction, the Chao1 estimator, and Recon v2.1 estimates of unobserved clonotypes. OLGA was used to compute generation probabilities for all TCRbeta clonotypes that the gDNA method yielded from four donors. Sourced from immuneACCESS, this table was stored by TCRdb with only in-frame sequences that have V and J called. A share of the clones is absent; for the studies checked, an unresolved V gene accounts for under half, and the remainder has no known explanation. The DNA gave D and trimming, while V, J and clone size come from that table. Present in this sample are a few hundred thousand clones, 65% to 70% of which were seen just once. The ten largest clones represent approximately 12% of the sample.

For this clone: This receptor's antigen is unknown. Base qualities are not at hand, and no much larger clone is one base apart.

The CDR3 runs 15 residues from the cysteine to the phenylalanine. Only CDR3 DNA remains: 45 bases, in frame from the first base. V is shortened by 1 base, J by 3 bases, and the region joining them spans 13 bases. The CDR1 and CDR2 encoded by the germline V gene (reference sequence) are SGHKS and YYEKEE. The donors were healthy, HIV-negative adults who had no recently reported acute infections or vaccinations. Only Caucasian adults living in Nashville, Tennessee, USA were represented among the donors. CD4+ T cells were enriched through magnetic negative selection, after which naive cells were positively selected on CD45RA and the remaining negative fraction served as the memory subset. After blood collection by leukapheresis, PBMCs were isolated using Ficoll-Histopaque density gradient centrifugation and then cryopreserved in the vapor phase of liquid nitrogen. Analytical flow cytometry was used to check the purity and quantity of each magnetically sorted T cell population. Each sorted fraction had its genomic DNA isolated and then quantified by UV absorbance on a Nanodrop 2000c.

What the work shows at the level of the full study, not this receptor alone: Pairwise subsampling indicated that sequencing depth was expected to affect the degree of clonotype sharing among donors. Sampling was restricted to blood, and TCR repertoires in tissue are likely to differ from TCR repertoires in blood. Even with the large sequencing depth, rarefaction of the sorted-subset datasets indicated that sequencing was incomplete. The genetic and exposure-history diversity represented was limited by the small number of donors. Larger estimated clonotype richness was generally found for naive subsets than for memory subsets. Clonotypes shared by all four sorted-subset donors showed higher generation probabilities than non-shared clonotypes. Roughly 5% of naive CD4, around 3.6% of naive CD8, 2.3% of memory CD4, and less than 0.45% of memory CD8 clonotypes were shared across four donors.

Input material: memory CD4+ T cells sorted from blood. What the cell subset or site label conveys for this sample: CD45RA-negative fraction. The origin of this receptor is a young man in good health. The sequence links TRBV5-5 to TRBJ1-1; no D gene call is confident. The CDR3 protein is CASSLKFLGDTEAFF. The DNA reads as follows: TGTGCCAGCAGCTTGAAGTTCCTCGGGGACACTGAAGCTTTCTTT.